A single sample is the source of the 18 T cell receptor beta chains below, sequenced in a study of T cells after yellow fever vaccination. In TCRdb, the 5' RACE reads were re-called with MiXCR into one record per CDR3 protein. The data hold 100,000 to 150,000 distinct CDR3 sequences, with more than 6.5% observed a single time. Sequencing used CD4+ T cells sorted from PBMCs, obtained approximately 11 days after the first yellow fever vaccination. Receptors originate from a man aged 18 to 35 who received the YFV17D yellow fever vaccine.

This clonotype was counted many times. The chain uses TRBV5-1 and TRBJ2-3; 9 positions match TRBD1. Per the germline V gene, CDR1 is SGHRS and CDR2 is YFSETQ. Germline trimming cut 4 bases from V and 3 bases from J; bases unmatched to any gene: 6. The CDR3 totals 15 residues. CDR3 bases: TGCGCCAGCAGCGACACGGGACAGGGAACAGATACGCAGTATTTT. Translating gives CASSDTGQGTDTQYF.

This clonotype showed up many times. CDR3 nucleotide sequence: TGCGCCAGCAGTGAGGCCCTAGCGGAACTGTCCTACGAGCAGTACTTC. Its protein is CASSEALAELSYEQYF. The chain has TRBV10-2 and TRBJ2-7; 7 nucleotides align to TRBD2. The V gene's germline CDR1 is WSHSY and CDR2 SAAADI. The CDR3 contains 16 residues. The V segment lost 2 bases and the J segment 1 base; nucleotides outside the gene matches: 8.

The sample holds many counts of this clonotype. This chain links TRBV7-8 with TRBJ1-1; the D is unclear. Germline values: CDR1 SGHVS, CDR2 FQNEAQ. The V gene lost 4 bases and the J gene lost 4 bases, with 10 bases spanning the gap. This CDR3 has 13 amino acids. The CDR3 region has the DNA TGTGCCAGCAGCTCGGTGGTATCCACTGAAGCTTTCTTT. Encoded protein: CASSSVVSTEAFF. The variable domain in full, completed from reference TRBV7-8 and TRBJ1-1, reads GAGVSQSPRYKVAKRGQDVALRCDPISGHVSLFWYQQALGQGPEFLTYFQNEAQLDKSGLPSDRFFAERPEGSVSTLKIQRTQQEDSAVYLCASSSVVSTEAFFGQGTRLTVV.

In this sample, this clonotype turned up many times. This chain joins TRBV5-1 and TRBJ2-5, with D possibly being TRBD1 or TRBD2 (6 bases each). The CDR3 totals 16 residues. Germline CDR1 is SGHRS and CDR2 is YFSETQ. V was clipped by 0 bases and J by 2 bases, with 14 bases between them. CDR3 in amino acids: CASSLAPEGGQETQYF. The CDR3 bases are TGCGCCAGCAGCTTGGCCCCGGAGGGGGGTCAAGAGACCCAGTACTTC.

In its sample, this clonotype was seen many times. The V gene is TRBV6-2 or TRBV6-3, the J gene TRBJ2-3; 10 bases are a match to TRBD1. The germline V gene has CDR1 MNHEY and CDR2 SVGEGT. V gave up 7 bases and J gave up 1 base; unmatched junction bases: 5. The CDR3 runs to 15 residues. The DNA for the CDR3 is TGTGCCAGCAACTCCGGGACAGGGGGCACAGATACGCAGTATTTT. This translates into CASNSGTGGTDTQYF.

This clonotype has a count of ten or more. The rearrangement joins TRBV9 to TRBJ2-2; D remains unclear. The CDR3 length is 13 residues. Trimming removed 4 bases from V and 0 bases from J, with 4 bases in between. CDR1 is SGDLS, CDR2 YYNGEE, per germline. CDR3 bases: TGTGCCAGCAGCAAGGCGAACACCGGGGAGCTGTTTTTT. Protein sequence: CASSKANTGELFF.

This clonotype was picked up many times. The CDR3 DNA reads as TGTGCCAGCAGCCAAAGCGGGAGTACCTACGAGCAGTACTTC. Protein sequence: CASSQSGSTYEQYF. The V gene is TRBV6-5, the J gene TRBJ2-7; 8 positions agree with TRBD2. CDR1 and CDR2 (germline): MNHEY, SVGAGI. This CDR3 contains 14 residues. V dropped 6 bases and J dropped 2; count of bases not matched to a gene: 6.

Written as DNA, the CDR3 is TGTGCCAGCAGCTTAGTTCTAGGGGGGCCGGGAGATACGCAGTATTTT. Translation: CASSLVLGGPGDTQYF. The chain employs TRBV7-2 and TRBJ2-3, with D perhaps being TRBD1 or TRBD2 (6 bases each). The length of the CDR3 is 16 residues. V was shortened by 1 base and J by 5 bases, with 16 bases between the two germline ends. Looked up from germline, CDR1 is SGHTA and CDR2 is FQGNSA.

This clonotype was found a few times. The rearrangement uses TRBV15 and TRBJ2-1; 8 nucleotides match TRBD1. The V gene's germline CDR1 is LNHNV and CDR2 YYDKDF (reference sequence). The J segment lost 7 bases and the V segment lost 0 bases, leaving 11 bases of the junction unmatched. This CDR3 has 17 amino acids. The CDR3 DNA reads TGTGCCACCAGCAGAGATCCCAGGGGGCATGTGAGTAATGAGCAGTTCTTC. As protein: CATSRDPRGHVSNEQFF.

This clonotype was picked up many times. J is TRBJ1-4 and V is TRBV28; possible D gene TRBD1, 6 bases. The CDR3 contains 18 residues. The germline V and J ends were trimmed by 6 bases and 7 bases, with 27 bases remaining between them. Germline-derived CDR1 and CDR2 are MDHEN and SYDVKM. In DNA, the CDR3 is TGTGCCAGCAGAACTAGGGGACACCTCCGGCGAGATGGTGAAAAACTGTTTTTT. As protein: CASRTRGHLRRDGEKLFF.

This clonotype was counted ten times or more. This chain connects TRBV2 to TRBJ1-2; D unresolved. Trimming took 4 bases from V and 5 from J, leaving 8 bases between them. The CDR3 length is 12 residues. The V gene's germline CDR1 is SNHLY and CDR2 FYNNEI. The CDR3 bases are TGTGCCAGCAGTGTATTGGGTTATGGCTACACCTTC. Residues: CASSVLGYGYTF.

In this sample, this clonotype turned up a few times. The rearrangement links TRBV7-2 to TRBJ2-1, with D possibly matching TRBD2 (5 bases). CDR1 SGHTA and CDR2 FQGNSA come from the germline V gene. V shed 1 base and J shed 4 bases, with 8 bases lying between them. This CDR3 is built from 14 residues. For the CDR3, the DNA is TGTGCCAGCAGCTTAGTAGAGGGATACAATGAGCAGTTCTTC. It translates to CASSLVEGYNEQFF.

There are many counts of this clonotype. The V and J genes are TRBV5-1 and TRBJ2-3; 7 bases line up with TRBD2. The CDR3 consists of 16 residues. The J segment lost 4 bases and the V segment lost 3 bases, leaving 11 bases of the junction unmatched. Germline values: CDR1 SGHRS, CDR2 YFSETQ. The CDR3 DNA is TGCGCCAGCAGCTCATCAAGGACTAGATCCGCAGATACGCAGTATTTT. Translating it yields CASSSSRTRSADTQYF.

Ten or more counts support this clonotype. This rearrangement joins TRBV6-1 to TRBJ2-1, with TRBD2 matching 8 bases. J lost 3 bases, V lost 6 bases, and 4 bases had no gene match. CDR3 length equals 14 residues. Germline CDR1 MNHNS, CDR2 SASEGT. The CDR3 DNA is TGTGCCAGCAGGACCGGGACTAGCTACAATGAGCAGTTCTTC. Translation gives CASRTGTSYNEQFF.

This clonotype has ten or more counts. The J gene is TRBJ2-1, the V gene TRBV6-1; 9 bases fit TRBD2. V trimming: 2 bases; J trimming: 2 bases; junction bases outside the gene matches: 4. CDR1 MNHNS and CDR2 SASEGT come from the germline V gene. The CDR3 runs 16 residues. The CDR3 loop reads CASSEYSGGPYNEQFF. CDR3 coding DNA: TGTGCCAGCAGTGAATACAGCGGGGGGCCCTACAATGAGCAGTTCTTC.

This clonotype has at least ten counts. V usage is TRBV29-1 and J usage is TRBJ1-5; D is uncertain. This CDR3 spans 12 amino acids. CDR1 SQVTM and CDR2 ANQGSEA come from the germline V gene. V dropped 7 bases and J dropped 4 bases, with 11 bases sitting between them. Here the CDR3 reads CSAQDPNQPQHF. DNA for the CDR3: TGCAGCGCCCAGGACCCTAATCAGCCCCAGCATTTT. The full variable domain, rest sourced from reference TRBV29-1 and TRBJ1-5, is SAVISQKPSRDICQRGTSLTIQCQVDSQVTMMFWYRQQPGQSLTLIATANQGSEATYESGFVIDKFPISRPNLTFSTLTVSNMSPEDSSIYLCSAQDPNQPQHFGDGTRLSIL.

In this sample, this clonotype turned up many times. V usage is TRBV3-1 and J usage is TRBJ1-2; the D gene is possibly TRBD1 (6 bases). The CDR3 totals 15 residues. V lost 3 bases to trimming and J lost 6 bases, with 17 bases between them. CDR1 is LGHDT, CDR2 YNNKEL, per germline (reference sequence). The CDR3, as DNA: TGTGCCAGCAGCCAGACGACAGGAGATTGGAATGGCTACACCTTC. Translated, it gives CASSQTTGDWNGYTF.

This clonotype appeared many times. The rearrangement links TRBV12-3 or TRBV12-4 to TRBJ2-2; 11 bases are shared with TRBD2. The J segment lost 4 bases and the V segment lost 6 bases, leaving 7 bases of the junction unmatched. The CDR3 is made up of 16 amino acids. The CDR3 is CASRISGGAGTGELFF. For the CDR3, the DNA is TGTGCCAGCAGGATTAGCGGGGGGGCCGGCACCGGGGAGCTGTTTTTT.